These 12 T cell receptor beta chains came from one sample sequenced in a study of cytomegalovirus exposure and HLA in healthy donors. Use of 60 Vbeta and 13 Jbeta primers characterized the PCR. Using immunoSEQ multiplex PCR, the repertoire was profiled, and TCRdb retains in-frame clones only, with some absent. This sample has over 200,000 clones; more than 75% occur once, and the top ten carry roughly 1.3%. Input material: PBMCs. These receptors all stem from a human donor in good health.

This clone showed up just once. CDR3 in amino acids: CASSLSLATDTQYF. DNA of the CDR3: TGTGCCAGCAGTTTATCTTTAGCCACAGATACGCAGTATTTT. The chain employs TRBV27 and TRBJ2-3; no firm D call. Germline V gene lookup returns CDR1 MNHEY and CDR2 SMNVEV (reference sequence). V lost 0 bases and J 2 bases, leaving 6 bases between the germline ends. The CDR3 contains 14 residues.

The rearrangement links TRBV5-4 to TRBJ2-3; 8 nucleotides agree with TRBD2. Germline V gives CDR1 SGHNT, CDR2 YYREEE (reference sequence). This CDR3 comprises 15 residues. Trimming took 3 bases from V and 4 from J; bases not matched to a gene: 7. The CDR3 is CASSSELAGADTQYF. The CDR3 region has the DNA TGTGCCAGCAGCTCCGAGCTAGCGGGCGCAGATACGCAGTATTTT.

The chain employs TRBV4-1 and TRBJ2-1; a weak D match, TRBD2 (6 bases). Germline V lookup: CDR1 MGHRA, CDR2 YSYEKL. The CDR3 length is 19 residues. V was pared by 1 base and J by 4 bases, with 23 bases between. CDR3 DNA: TGCGCCAGCAGCCAAGTTAGGGGCGGGATGGGGGGAGTATACAATGAGCAGTTCTTC. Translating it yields CASSQVRGGMGGVYNEQFF.

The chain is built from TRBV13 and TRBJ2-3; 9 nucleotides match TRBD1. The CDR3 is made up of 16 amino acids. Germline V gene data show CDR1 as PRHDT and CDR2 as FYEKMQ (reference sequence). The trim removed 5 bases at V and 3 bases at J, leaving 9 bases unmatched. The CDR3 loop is CASSPPRDRATDTQYF. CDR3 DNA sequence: TGTGCCAGCAGCCCTCCGCGGGACAGGGCAACAGATACGCAGTATTTT.

In nucleotides, the CDR3 is TGTGCCACCAGCAGAGATAGGACTACCTACGAGCAGTACTTC. It translates to CATSRDRTTYEQYF. This chain uses TRBV15 with TRBJ2-7, with D maybe TRBD2 (6 bases). Looked up from germline, CDR1 is LNHNV and CDR2 is YYDKDF (reference sequence). There are 14 residues in the CDR3. V lost 0 bases and J lost 2, with 8 bases in between.

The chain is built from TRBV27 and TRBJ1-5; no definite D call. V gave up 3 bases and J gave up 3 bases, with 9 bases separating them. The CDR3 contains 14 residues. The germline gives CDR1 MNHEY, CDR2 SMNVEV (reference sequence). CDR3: CASSLSGLNQPQHF. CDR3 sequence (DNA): TGTGCCAGCAGTTTGTCAGGTCTCAATCAGCCCCAGCATTTT.

The CDR3 reads CASSLANRRTMNTEAFF. The CDR3, as DNA: TGTGCCAGCAGCTTAGCCAACAGGAGAACCATGAACACTGAAGCTTTCTTT. V and J are TRBV7-8 and TRBJ1-1; D is perhaps TRBD1 (5 bases). Looked up from germline, CDR1 is SGHVS and CDR2 is FQNEAQ. The CDR3 consists of 17 residues. Deletions cut 0 bases from V and 0 bases from J, with 14 bases between.

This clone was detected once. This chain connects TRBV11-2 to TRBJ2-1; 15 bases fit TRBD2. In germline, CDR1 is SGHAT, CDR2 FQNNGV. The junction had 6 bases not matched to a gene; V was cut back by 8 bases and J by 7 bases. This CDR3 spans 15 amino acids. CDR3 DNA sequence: TGTGCCAGCGCAGGGACTAGCGGGAGGTGGAATGAGCAGTTCTTC. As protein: CASAGTSGRWNEQFF.

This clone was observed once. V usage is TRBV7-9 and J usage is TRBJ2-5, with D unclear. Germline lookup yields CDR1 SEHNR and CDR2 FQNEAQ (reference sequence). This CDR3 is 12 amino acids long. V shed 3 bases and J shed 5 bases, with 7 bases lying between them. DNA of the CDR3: TGTGCCAGCAGCTTCAGAGCGGAGACCCAGTACTTC. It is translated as CASSFRAETQYF.

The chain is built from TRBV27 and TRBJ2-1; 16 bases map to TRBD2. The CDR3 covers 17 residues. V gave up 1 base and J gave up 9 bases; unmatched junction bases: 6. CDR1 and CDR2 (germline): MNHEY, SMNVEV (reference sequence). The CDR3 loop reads CASSLYWGLAGGSEQFF. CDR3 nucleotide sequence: TGTGCCAGCAGTTTATATTGGGGACTAGCGGGAGGGAGTGAGCAGTTCTTC.

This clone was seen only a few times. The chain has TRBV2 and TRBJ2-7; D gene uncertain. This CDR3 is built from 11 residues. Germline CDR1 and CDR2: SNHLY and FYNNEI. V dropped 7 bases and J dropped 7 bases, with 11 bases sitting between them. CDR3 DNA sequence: TGTGCCAGCACAGGATCTTCAGAGCAGTACTTC. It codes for CASTGSSEQYF.

The CDR3 loop reads CASSPGTGSNQPQHF. The CDR3 nucleotides are TGTGCCAGCAGCCCCGGGACAGGCAGCAATCAGCCCCAGCATTTT. The chain uses TRBV6-5 and TRBJ1-5; 8 bases match TRBD1. The CDR3 contains 15 residues. V gave up 6 bases and J gave up 1 base; unmatched junction bases: 5. The germline CDR1 and CDR2 sequences are MNHEY and SVGAGI.